The T cell receptor beta chain described here comes from a study of T cell repertoires in cytomegalovirus infection. Germline assignment: CDR1 MNHEY and CDR2 SVGAGI. This CDR3 contains 13 residues. This clonotype was counted a few times. The junction differs from germline at one of its ends, possibly a read error. One entry per CDR3 protein results from TCRdb running MiXCR on the reads. This sample has about 180,000 distinct CDR3 sequences, with about an eighth found just once. The chain couples TRBV6-5 to TRBJ1-5; D is uncertain. The specimen was PBMCs. This sequence was found in a human donor in good health (CMV status not recorded). Some clones in this sample may be carry-over from other donors' samples. The DNA of the CDR3 is TGTGCCAGCAGCAGAGGTAGCGATCAGCCCCAGCATTTT. It specifies CASSRGSDQPQHF.